Presented here are 23 T cell receptor beta chains from one specimen sequenced in a study of blood T cell repertoires in COVID-19. Repertoires were generated with immunoSEQ multiplex PCR, while TCRdb's copy carries only in-frame clones and drops some. The sample lists a few hundred thousand clones; 70% to 85% were seen once. Sequenced: peripheral blood. All receptors come from a man in his fifties or sixties with active or convalescent COVID-19.

The chain has TRBV28 and TRBJ1-2, with D uncertain. In germline, CDR1 is MDHEN, CDR2 SYDVKM. The CDR3 is made up of 14 amino acids. V lost 2 bases and J lost 2, with 9 bases in between. CDR3 in DNA: TGTGCCAGCAGTTTAGTAGCGGGCAACTATGGCTACACCTTC. Translation gives CASSLVAGNYGYTF.

V and J are TRBV7-2 and TRBJ2-7; 9 bases are a match to TRBD1. This CDR3 has 15 amino acids. V was clipped by 3 bases and J by 0 bases; unmatched bases: 3. Germline CDR1 and CDR2: SGHTA and FQGNSA. The CDR3 reads CASSLGGQGSYEQYF. The CDR3 DNA follows: TGTGCCAGCAGCTTGGGGGGACAGGGCTCCTACGAGCAGTACTTC.

This clone came up a few times. J is TRBJ1-5 and V is TRBV19; TRBD1 agrees at 7 bases. The CDR3 contains 15 residues. Germline V gene lookup returns CDR1 LNHDA and CDR2 SQIVND (reference sequence). V lost 7 bases and J lost 5; bases outside the gene matches: 11. Written as DNA, the CDR3 is TGTGCCAGTAAGGGTAACAGGGGAGGTGATCAGCCCCAGCATTTT. As protein: CASKGNRGGDQPQHF.

V gene TRBV10-3 combines with J gene TRBJ2-3; TRBD1 aligns across 9 bases. Trimming removed 9 bases from V and 0 bases from J; junction bases left unmatched: 1. The CDR3 is 13 amino acids. The germline V gene has CDR1 ENHRY and CDR2 SYGVKD. The CDR3 nucleotides read TGTGCCATACAGGGGGCAAGCACAGATACGCAGTATTTT. Translating it yields CAIQGASTDTQYF.

The J gene is TRBJ2-2, the V gene TRBV11-2; TRBD1 aligns across 7 bases. J lost 8 bases, V lost 1 base, and 7 bases had no gene match. This CDR3 is built from 15 residues. CDR1 and CDR2 (germline): SGHAT, FQNNGV. The CDR3: CASSLGGTASGELFF. Written as DNA, the CDR3 is TGTGCCAGCAGCTTAGGTGGGACAGCTTCTGGGGAGCTGTTTTTT.

Concerning this clone itself: A read error may produce the germline difference seen at one junction end. The rearrangement uses TRBV4-1 and TRBJ2-3; 9 bases line up with TRBD2. The CDR3 runs 14 residues. Looked up from germline, CDR1 is MGHRA and CDR2 is YSYEKL. CDR3: CASSQAGGVDTQYF. CDR3 DNA sequence: TGCGCCAGCAGTCAAGCGGGGGGCGTAGATACGCAGTATTTT.

V usage is TRBV20-1 and J usage is TRBJ2-2, with 8 bases fitting TRBD1. V was clipped by 3 bases and J by 6 bases; unmatched bases: 6. This CDR3 contains 14 residues. CDR1 is DFQATT, CDR2 SNEGSKA, per germline (reference sequence). The CDR3 DNA reads as TGCAGTGCTAGTGTAACGGACAGGGCCGGGGAGCTGTTTTTT. Residues: CSASVTDRAGELFF.

The chain recombines TRBV3-1 (or the pseudogene TRBV3-2) with TRBJ2-3; TRBD2 aligns across 8 bases. Per germline, CDR1 LGHDT and CDR2 YNNKEL (reference sequence). The CDR3 loop spans 17 amino acids. V shed 4 bases, J shed 5 bases, and the junction held 14 bases outside the gene matches. The CDR3 here is CASSRKVAGTKGDTQYF. CDR3 nucleotide sequence: TGTGCCAGCAGCCGGAAAGTAGCGGGGACTAAGGGAGATACGCAGTATTTT.

The chain links TRBV6-6 to TRBJ1-5; 8 positions agree with TRBD1. This CDR3 comprises 14 residues. After removal of 6 bases from V and 7 bases from J, the junction contained 8 bases not matched to a gene. Per germline, CDR1 MNHNY and CDR2 SVGAGI (reference sequence). The CDR3 bases are TGTGCCAGCAGCGCACAGGGGGATTGGCAGCCCCAGCATTTT. Translating gives CASSAQGDWQPQHF.

The CDR3 DNA reads TGTGCCAGCAGTTTGTCAGGGACTGGGGCCAACGTCCTGACTTTC. Amino acids: CASSLSGTGANVLTF. This rearrangement joins TRBV28 to TRBJ2-6; D may be TRBD1 (5 bases). Germline V gene lookup returns CDR1 MDHEN and CDR2 SYDVKM. CDR3 length equals 15 residues. Between the trimmed V and J ends, which lost 3 bases and 2 bases, there was a span of 8 bases.

The V gene is TRBV28, the J gene TRBJ2-7, with D perhaps matching TRBD2 (7 bases). V was clipped by 5 bases and J by 4 bases, with 24 bases between them. Per the germline V gene, CDR1 is MDHEN and CDR2 is SYDVKM. This CDR3 contains 17 residues. The CDR3, as DNA: TGTGCCAGCAGTCTGCCGGCGCGGGGGCGGAGAGGGTACGAGCAGTACTTC. Translating gives CASSLPARGRRGYEQYF.

The genes are TRBV27 and TRBJ2-7; the D gene is possibly TRBD1 (5 bases). Germline lookup yields CDR1 MNHEY and CDR2 SMNVEV (reference sequence). Trimming cost V 6 bases and J 1 base, with 22 bases left between them. CDR3 length: 17 residues. The CDR3, as DNA: TGTGCCAGCAGGGTAGGTTCCAGGGAAGGTGGGTCCTACGAGCAGTACGTC. Its translation: CASRVGSREGGSYEQYV.

This sequence joins TRBV6-5 and TRBJ1-2; 9 bases map to TRBD1. V dropped 6 bases and J dropped 4; count of bases not matched to a gene: 9. This CDR3 is built from 15 residues. Germline V gene sequence: CDR1 MNHEY, CDR2 SVGAGI. The CDR3 protein is CASRLGQGWGYGYTF. The CDR3, as DNA: TGTGCCAGCAGGCTAGGACAGGGGTGGGGCTATGGCTACACCTTC.

This sequence joins TRBV19 and TRBJ2-7, with TRBD1 as a possible D gene (5 bases). The germline CDR1 and CDR2 sequences are LNHDA and SQIVND (reference sequence). Trimming removed 4 bases from V and 1 base from J, with 8 bases in between. The CDR3 is 13 residues long. CDR3 nucleotides: TGTGCCAGTAGTAACAGACAGTCCTACGAGCAGTACTTC. Translation gives CASSNRQSYEQYF.

Only one count was recorded for this clone. The chain couples TRBV18 to TRBJ2-5; 9 positions agree with TRBD2. Germline V gene sequence: CDR1 KGHSH, CDR2 LQKENI. There are 15 residues in the CDR3. V shed 3 bases, J shed 4 bases, and the junction held 6 bases outside the gene matches. CDR3 sequence (DNA): TGTGCCAGCTCACCTCCGGGACTAGCCGGAGAGACCCAGTACTTC. Translated: CASSPPGLAGETQYF.

The rearrangement joins TRBV27 to TRBJ2-5; D may be TRBD1 (6 bases). Germline V gene sequence: CDR1 MNHEY, CDR2 SMNVEV (reference sequence). Trimming removed 2 bases at V and 3 bases at J, with 19 bases between. CDR3 length: 17 residues. The CDR3 DNA reads TGTGCCAGCAGTTTACTAGGCGGCAGGGGATACGAAGAGACCCAGTACTTC. Translated: CASSLLGGRGYEETQYF.

V gene TRBV20-1 combines with J gene TRBJ2-5; 8 nucleotides match TRBD2. V shed 3 bases, J shed 4 bases, and the junction held 10 bases outside the gene matches. The length of the CDR3 is 15 residues. In germline, CDR1 is DFQATT, CDR2 SNEGSKA (reference sequence). The CDR3 DNA sequence: TGCAGTGCTAGTCCATTGGGACTAGGGCGAGAGACCCAGTACTTC. It codes for CSASPLGLGRETQYF.

The chain uses TRBV7-3 and TRBJ2-1; 9 bases are a match to TRBD2. This CDR3 contains 15 residues. Germline CDR1 is SGHTA and CDR2 is FQGTGA. After removal of 6 bases from V and 4 bases from J, the junction contained 7 bases not matched to a gene. The CDR3 nucleotides read TGTGCCAGCAGTCCAGCGGGGGGCAATTACAATGAGCAGTTCTTC. It yields the protein CASSPAGGNYNEQFF.

J is TRBJ2-1 and V is TRBV25-1, with TRBD2 matching over 10 bases. V lost 9 bases to trimming and J lost 7 bases; unmatched junction nucleotides: 6. This CDR3 contains 13 residues. The V gene's germline CDR1 is MGHDK and CDR2 SYGVNS. The CDR3 here is CASKAGGQNEQFF. CDR3 nucleotides: TGTGCCAGTAAAGCGGGGGGGCAGAATGAGCAGTTCTTC.

The chain joins TRBV7-8 to TRBJ2-7; 8 nucleotides align to TRBD1. With 4 bases clipped from V and 0 bases from J, the junction kept 5 bases outside the gene matches. The germline V gene encodes CDR1 SGHVS and CDR2 FQNEAQ. This CDR3 spans 15 amino acids. In DNA, the CDR3 is TGTGCCAGCAGCTCTTGGACAGGGAACTCCTACGAGCAGTACTTC. It translates to CASSSWTGNSYEQYF.

The rearrangement links TRBV19 to TRBJ1-5; no reliable D call. Trimming took off 5 bases at V and 5 bases at J, with 10 bases between the two ends. The CDR3 is made up of 13 amino acids. Germline CDR1 LNHDA, CDR2 SQIVND (reference sequence). The chain's CDR3 is CASSLRSDQPQHF. CDR3 nucleotides: TGTGCCAGTAGTCTCCGGTCCGATCAGCCCCAGCATTTT.

J is TRBJ2-1 and V is TRBV7-3, with 9 bases fitting TRBD2. In germline, CDR1 is SGHTA, CDR2 FQGTGA. This CDR3 contains 15 residues. The V gene end was trimmed by 4 bases and the J gene end by 0 bases; junction bases not matched to a gene: 1. This CDR3 reads CASSSSGNSYNEQFF. The CDR3 nucleotides are TGTGCCAGCAGCTCTAGCGGGAACTCCTACAATGAGCAGTTCTTC.

V usage is TRBV4-1 and J usage is TRBJ2-7; 8 bases line up with TRBD1. Germline-derived CDR1 and CDR2 are MGHRA and YSYEKL. V gave up 2 bases and J gave up 7 bases; unmatched junction bases: 13. The CDR3 contains 16 residues. The CDR3: CASSQPRAGGSQEQYF. The CDR3 nucleotides are TGCGCCAGCAGCCAACCTCGGGCAGGGGGCTCGCAAGAGCAGTACTTC.